This passage covers 23 T cell receptor beta chains from one sample sequenced in a study of T cells in Graves' hyperthyroidism and ophthalmopathy (dated by TCRdb to about 2019). Library construction relied on multiplex PCR. Sequenced using an Illumina HiSeq 2000. Amplification of TCR beta CDR3 regions was carried out from RNA transcripts. For the first round of RT-PCR on the TCR CDR3, the HTBI primer set was used together with the Qiagen OneStep RT-PCR kit. The public sequencing data were trimmed at Q25 with fastp and processed into clonotypes with MiXCR by TCRdb, which kept only in-frame beta chains. Merged by CDR3 protein, the rows form single entries marked with the most common genes and DNA. The sample contains hundreds of thousands of distinct CDR3 sequences, around 13% of them found a single time. Around an eighth of the sample is taken by the ten largest. Material: blood. Receptors originate from a woman aged 45 to 65 with Graves' ophthalmopathy.

Worth noting for this clonotype: A read error may be the cause here, since a much bigger clone is one base away. The rearrangement uses TRBV12-3 or TRBV12-4 and TRBJ2-7, with a possible D match to TRBD2 (6 bases). This CDR3 comprises 13 residues. CDR3 sequence (DNA): TGTGCCACCAGTGGGGGGTCTCTGAGCAAGCAGTACTTC. Translating it yields CATSGGSLSKQYF.

This clonotype was found many times. The V and J genes are TRBV5-1 and TRBJ1-2; D is unclear. V lost 4 bases and J 7 bases, leaving 17 bases between the germline ends. This CDR3 has 14 residues. Germline V gives CDR1 SGHRS, CDR2 YFSETQ. The CDR3 coding sequence is TGCGCCAGCAGCGTGTCAGAGATCGTGGGTGGCTACACCTTC. This encodes CASSVSEIVGGYTF.

This clonotype has at least ten counts. The chain is built from TRBV6-2 or TRBV6-3 and TRBJ2-7, with a weak D call TRBD2 (6 bases). Germline CDR1 is MNHEY and CDR2 is SVGEGT. The germline V and J ends were trimmed by 6 bases and 5 bases, with 20 bases remaining between them. The CDR3 is made up of 15 amino acids. CDR3 residues: CASSGTRMGLHEQYF. In DNA, the CDR3 is TGTGCCAGCAGCGGAACCAGAATGGGACTCCACGAGCAGTACTTC.

This chain connects TRBV5-6 to TRBJ2-7, with a possible D match to TRBD2 (6 bases). The germline V gene has CDR1 SGHDT and CDR2 YYEEEE. The V end was cut by 4 bases, the J end by 2 bases, with 22 bases between. This CDR3 has 17 amino acids. The CDR3 coding sequence is TGTGCCAGCAGCCCCAACGTCCTGGGACTGGAGACCTACGAGCAGTACTTC. It specifies CASSPNVLGLETYEQYF.

The rearrangement uses TRBV6-2 or TRBV6-3 and TRBJ1-5; possible D gene TRBD1, 5 bases. Germline values: CDR1 MNHEY, CDR2 SVGEGT. The CDR3 consists of 16 residues. Trimming removed 0 bases at V and 4 bases at J, with 13 bases between. In DNA, the CDR3 is TGTGCCAGCAGTTACTCGATTGGGGGAGGGAATCAGCCCCAGCATTTT. Amino acid sequence: CASSYSIGGGNQPQHF.

A few counts support this clonotype. The chain combines TRBV28 with TRBJ1-4; the D is unclear. Germline assignment: CDR1 MDHEN and CDR2 SYDVKM. Trimming took 2 bases from V and 0 from J, leaving 10 bases between them. This CDR3 has 16 residues. This CDR3 reads CASSLSPEATNEKLFF. CDR3 DNA sequence: TGTGCCAGCAGTTTAAGCCCAGAGGCAACTAATGAAAAACTGTTTTTT. The whole variable domain, filled in from reference TRBV28 and TRBJ1-4, reads DVKVTQSSRYLVKRTGEKVFLECVQDMDHENMFWYRQDPGLGLRLIYFSYDVKMKEKGDIPEGYSVSREKKERFSLILESASTNQTSMYLCASSLSPEATNEKLFFGSGTQLSVL.

This clonotype has only a few counts. The rearrangement joins TRBV27 to TRBJ1-2; no clear D. Germline lookup yields CDR1 MNHEY and CDR2 SMNVEV (reference sequence). V was shortened by 5 bases and J by 4 bases, with 14 bases between the two germline ends. This CDR3 region has 14 residues. The DNA of the CDR3 is TGTGCCAGCAGTCCCCTCGGGCCTTTCTATGGCTACACCTTC. Its protein is CASSPLGPFYGYTF.

The table lists this clonotype with many counts. The CDR3 coding sequence is TGTGCCAGCAGCTCCTGGACTAGCGGGAGCACAGATACGCAGTATTTT. This sequence encodes CASSSWTSGSTDTQYF. This sequence joins TRBV11-2 and TRBJ2-3; TRBD2 aligns across 11 bases. V dropped 4 bases and J dropped 0; count of bases not matched to a gene: 3. The germline V gene has CDR1 SGHAT and CDR2 FQNNGV. The CDR3 runs to 16 residues.

In its sample, this clonotype was seen many times. V is TRBV2 and J is TRBJ2-2; tentatively, D is TRBD1 (6 bases). Deletions cut 7 bases from V and 5 bases from J, with 11 bases between. The CDR3 extends over 13 amino acids. Germline V gene lookup returns CDR1 SNHLY and CDR2 FYNNEI. The CDR3 bases are TGTGCCAGCACCCAACAGGGAACCGGGGAGCTGTTTTTT. Translation gives CASTQQGTGELFF.

As regards this clonotype: One base away lies a much larger clone, so this may be a sequencing read error. The chain combines TRBV12-3 or TRBV12-4 with TRBJ2-7; TRBD1 agrees at 7 bases. The junction had 14 bases not matched to a gene; V was cut back by 5 bases and J by 7 bases. CDR3 length: 15 amino acids. Written as DNA, the CDR3 is TGTGCCAGCAGTGCAGGGGGACAGAAGATTTCTGAGCAGTACTTC. Protein: CASSAGGQKISEQYF.

This clonotype was recorded many times. The chain combines TRBV7-2 with TRBJ2-2, with 8 positions matching TRBD2. CDR1 is SGHTA, CDR2 FQGNSA, per germline. J was trimmed by 4 bases and V by 5 bases; bases with no gene match: 9. The CDR3 has 16 amino acids. CDR3 in DNA: TGTGCCAGCAGCCCCCGGTCGGGAGGGTCCACCGGGGAGCTGTTTTTT. Its protein is CASSPRSGGSTGELFF.

This chain joins TRBV28 and TRBJ1-2; 7 positions agree with TRBD1. Germline V gene lookup returns CDR1 MDHEN and CDR2 SYDVKM. With 6 bases clipped from V and 5 bases from J, the junction kept 6 bases outside the gene matches. There are 13 residues in the CDR3. The CDR3 nucleotides read TGTGCCAGCAGGCGGGGACAGCTATATGGCTACACCTTC. It codes for CASRRGQLYGYTF.

There are many counts of this clonotype. The chain carries TRBV5-1 and TRBJ2-5, with TRBD2 matching over 11 bases. With V trimmed by 4 bases and J by 4 bases, 3 bases remained unmatched. The V gene's germline CDR1 is SGHRS and CDR2 YFSETQ. The length of the CDR3 is 14 residues. The CDR3: CASSPSGRRETQYF. The CDR3 DNA reads TGCGCCAGCAGCCCTAGCGGGAGGCGAGAGACCCAGTACTTC.

This clonotype was counted ten times or more. The chain employs TRBV3-1 and TRBJ2-7; possible D gene TRBD1, 6 bases. V lost 8 bases and J 1 base, leaving 12 bases between the germline ends. This CDR3 comprises 13 residues. Germline values: CDR1 LGHDT, CDR2 YNNKEL (reference sequence). The CDR3 region is CASGNTGSYEQYF. CDR3 coding DNA: TGTGCCAGCGGAAATACAGGGTCCTACGAGCAGTACTTC.

The J gene is TRBJ2-7, the V gene TRBV30; tentatively, D is TRBD1 (5 bases). The germline V gene encodes CDR1 GTSNPN and CDR2 SVGIG (reference sequence). Trimming left V 1 base short and J 3 bases short, with 16 bases between. The CDR3 has 15 residues. The CDR3 bases are TGTGCCTGGAGTGCAAGACAGTCTTATAACTACGAGCAGTACTTC. This sequence encodes CAWSARQSYNYEQYF.

In its sample, this clonotype was seen many times. The chain has TRBV19 and TRBJ1-2; 10 bases match TRBD1. There are 16 residues in the CDR3. CDR1 is LNHDA and CDR2 is SQIVND in the germline V gene (reference sequence). The V gene end was trimmed by 3 bases and the J gene end by 7 bases; junction bases not matched to a gene: 11. This CDR3 is CASSIRQGAVVRGYTF. In DNA form, the CDR3 reads TGTGCCAGTAGTATCAGACAGGGGGCGGTCGTGCGTGGCTACACCTTC.

The rearrangement links TRBV29-1 to TRBJ2-3; tentatively, D is TRBD2 (5 bases). The CDR3 consists of 13 residues. Trimming removed 6 bases from V and 2 bases from J, with 12 bases in between. Germline V lookup: CDR1 SQVTM, CDR2 ANQGSEA. The chain's CDR3 is CSVGSGITDTQYF. The CDR3 DNA is TGCAGCGTCGGAAGCGGTATCACAGATACGCAGTATTTT.

The chain combines TRBV20-1 with TRBJ1-2; D gene ambiguous. This CDR3 has 13 residues. V was cut by 3 bases and J by 5 bases, with 13 bases left in between. The V gene's germline CDR1 is DFQATT and CDR2 SNEGSKA (reference sequence). The CDR3 sequence: CSASVSFLYGYTF. Here the CDR3 DNA reads TGCAGTGCTAGTGTCAGCTTCTTATATGGCTACACCTTC.

This clonotype was counted at least ten times. The chain is built from TRBV2 and TRBJ1-4; 9 nucleotides agree with TRBD1. Losses at the gene ends were 4 bases for V and 8 bases for J; bases not matched to a gene: 8. CDR1 and CDR2 from the germline V gene are SNHLY and FYNNEI. The CDR3 runs 15 residues. In nucleotides, the CDR3 is TGTGCCAGCAGTGGTATGACAGGGGGTAACGAAAAACTGTTTTTT. It encodes CASSGMTGGNEKLFF.

This chain links TRBV6-6 with TRBJ2-7; TRBD2 matches 7 bases. Germline V gene data show CDR1 as MNHNY and CDR2 as SVGAGI (reference sequence). Trimming removed 2 bases from V and 6 bases from J; junction bases left unmatched: 4. This CDR3 has 13 amino acids. CDR3 sequence (DNA): TGTGCCAGCAGTTACGGGACTAATGGCGAGCAGTACTTC. This gives the protein CASSYGTNGEQYF.

This clonotype appeared many times. The rearrangement uses TRBV12-5 and TRBJ1-3; D ambiguous. V lost 0 bases, J lost 1 base, and 10 bases lay in between. The CDR3 extends over 16 amino acids. Germline V gives CDR1 LGHNT, CDR2 FRNRAP. The CDR3 loop reads CASGLVAGESGNTIYF. The CDR3 DNA reads as TGTGCTAGTGGTTTGGTAGCCGGGGAGTCTGGAAACACCATATATTTT.

This clonotype was seen at least ten times. This sequence joins TRBV20-1 and TRBJ2-1; possibly TRBD2 for D (5 bases). The CDR3 spans 15 residues. In germline, CDR1 is DFQATT, CDR2 SNEGSKA (reference sequence). V was cut by 3 bases and J by 2 bases, with 14 bases left in between. The CDR3 nucleotides read TGCAGTGCTAGGGAAGGGAGATCACCCTACAATGAGCAGTTCTTC. Translated, it gives CSAREGRSPYNEQFF.

This clonotype was observed at least ten times. The CDR3 coding sequence is TGTGCCACCCGGCAGGGAGCCGGACGTTCACCCCTCCACTTT. It encodes CATRQGAGRSPLHF. The genes are TRBV28 and TRBJ1-6, with D maybe TRBD1 (5 bases). This CDR3 spans 14 amino acids. The V and J ends lost 10 bases and 9 bases respectively, with 19 bases between them. The germline gives CDR1 MDHEN, CDR2 SYDVKM.